Presented here are 10 T cell receptor beta chains from one specimen sequenced in a study of blood T cells in healthy people across ages. Primed by a sample-barcoded 5' primer and a J-beta primer mix, a second PCR proceeded for roughly 7 to 12 cycles. TCRdb recomputed calls from the 5' RACE reads with MiXCR, one row per CDR3 protein. The sample gives about 800,000 distinct CDR3 sequences, roughly 25% of which show up once; 3.7% is in the top ten. These same data were also listed under a study on T cells of mothers and their children.

Source material: blood. Receptor source: a boy aged 5-17 years in good health.

This clonotype was seen more than once but under ten times. The chain carries TRBV6-2 or TRBV6-3 and TRBJ1-2; D is unclear. The CDR3 spans 14 residues. Germline values: CDR1 MNHEY, CDR2 SVGEGT. Trimming took 2 bases from V and 2 from J, leaving 9 bases between them. Written as DNA, the CDR3 is TGTGCCAGCAGTTACGTGGGCGGAAACTATGGCTACACCTTC. Residues: CASSYVGGNYGYTF.

This clonotype occurred a few times. This chain uses TRBV12-3 or TRBV12-4 with TRBJ2-2; TRBD2 is a possible D gene (6 bases). V shed 6 bases and J shed 3 bases, with 11 bases lying between them. There are 14 residues in the CDR3. In nucleotides, the CDR3 is TGTGCCAGCAGCGGGGGTTCACACACCGGGGAGCTGTTTTTT. Translated, it gives CASSGGSHTGELFF.

The chain combines TRBV7-6 with TRBJ2-1, with D maybe TRBD1 (5 bases). Trimming removed 1 base from V and 7 bases from J, with 14 bases in between. CDR3 length equals 15 residues. Germline CDR1 reads SGHVS; CDR2 reads FNYEAQ. The CDR3: CASSLDLVAGNEQFF. The CDR3 nucleotides read TGTGCCAGCAGCTTAGATTTGGTAGCAGGGAATGAGCAGTTCTTC.

The table lists this clonotype with a few counts. The chain carries TRBV3-1 and TRBJ2-1; D is unresolved. Trimming removed 4 bases from V and 8 bases from J, with 9 bases in between. Looked up from germline, CDR1 is LGHDT and CDR2 is YNNKEL (reference sequence). The CDR3 runs to 12 residues. In DNA form, the CDR3 reads TGTGCCAGCAGCCCCCGGACCGATGAGCAGTTCTTC. This gives the protein CASSPRTDEQFF.

This clonotype was seen only a few times. V and J are TRBV20-1 and TRBJ2-5; TRBD2 might be the D (7 bases). Germline lookup yields CDR1 DFQATT and CDR2 SNEGSKA (reference sequence). Trimming pared 5 bases from V and 7 bases from J, leaving 20 bases between. This CDR3 is 14 amino acids long. The CDR3 DNA is TGCAGTGCTCGGGCAGGGGATGGGAGGGGGACCCAGTACTTC. This sequence encodes CSARAGDGRGTQYF.

This clonotype was detected ten times or more. J is TRBJ2-1 and V is TRBV5-1, with 12 bases fitting TRBD2. The CDR3 length is 15 residues. Trimming cost V 3 bases and J 8 bases; bases outside gene matches: 6. In germline, CDR1 is SGHRS, CDR2 YFSETQ. Written as DNA, the CDR3 is TGCGCCAGCAGCTACCGACTAGCGGGAGCTGATGAGCAGTTCTTC. Encoded protein: CASSYRLAGADEQFF.

There are many counts of this clonotype. The chain joins TRBV7-8 to TRBJ2-7, with D possibly matching TRBD2 (5 bases). Between the trimmed V and J ends, which lost 4 bases and 0 bases, there was a span of 10 bases. The CDR3 has 14 amino acids. Germline values: CDR1 SGHVS, CDR2 FQNEAQ. CDR3 nucleotides: TGTGCCAGCAGCTCGGACGGACTCTCCTACGAGCAGTACTTC. Protein sequence: CASSSDGLSYEQYF.

V and J are TRBV6-2 or TRBV6-3 and TRBJ1-5, with 8 bases matching TRBD1. Germline V gene data show CDR1 as MNHEY and CDR2 as SVGEGT. The CDR3 runs 15 residues. Unmatched junction bases numbered 4, after V lost 2 bases and J lost 4 bases. This chain's CDR3 is CASSYRDRGNQPQHF. The CDR3 bases are TGTGCCAGCAGTTACCGCGACAGGGGTAATCAGCCCCAGCATTTT.

The chain carries TRBV28 and TRBJ2-7, with 7 bases fitting TRBD1. V lost 7 bases and J lost 1; bases outside the gene matches: 16. The germline V gene encodes CDR1 MDHEN and CDR2 SYDVKM. The CDR3 extends over 17 amino acids. Written as DNA, the CDR3 is TGTGCCAGCACCTCGATCGGGTCGGGACAGAAGTCCTACGAGCAGTACTTC. Translated, it gives CASTSIGSGQKSYEQYF.

Only a few counts were recorded for this clonotype. V is TRBV24-1 and J is TRBJ2-5; D may be TRBD2 (6 bases). The DNA matches TRBJ2-1 better at its end, which makes the J call doubtful. The V gene's germline CDR1 is KGHDR and CDR2 SFDVKD. The CDR3 is 15 residues long. The CDR3 loop is CATSDRDSQPDEQFF. CDR3 bases: TGTGCCACCAGTGACCGGGACTCCCAGCCGGATGAGCAGTTCTTC.